This T cell receptor (beta chain) was obtained from a study of T cells in Graves' hyperthyroidism and ophthalmopathy (dated by TCRdb to about 2019). Regarding the complete study: Peripheral blood samples were taken at initial diagnosis, before any treatment was given. The study also compared thyroid tissue and blood T-cell repertoires from a handful of Graves' hyperthyroidism patients. Whether ophthalmopathy could be predicted prospectively was tested in an independent validation cohort made up of 18 to 20 hyperthyroidism patients plus 17 patients who later progressed to ophthalmopathy. The paper reports TCR Vbeta CDR3 sequencing of 130 to 150 peripheral blood samples: 43 ophthalmopathy, fewer than 80 hyperthyroidism and 17 progressor patients. Following sampling, methimazole starting at 30 mg daily was given to hyperthyroidism patients, and high-dose intravenous methylprednisolone was given to ophthalmopathy patients. To identify distinguishing TCR V-J signatures, a discovery cohort of 100 or so patients was used, comprising 43 with Graves' ophthalmopathy and 57 with stable Graves' hyperthyroidism. For training and testing, the roughly 100 patients in the discovery cohort were randomly divided in a 7:3 ratio. What the study reported, not specific to this receptor: No statistical method was used to set the sample size in advance, and investigators knew the group allocation. Most expanded thyroid clonotypes (frequency above 0.001) were also detected in blood, a finding suggesting that blood repertoires may reflect thyroid immune responses. In cross-validation, a model built on a 13 V-J signature told ophthalmopathy apart from stable hyperthyroidism with approximately 91% sensitivity and around 84% specificity, and in testing the same model reached 80%/75%. In validation, the model predicted progression to ophthalmopathy with approximately 70% sensitivity and about 72% specificity, a median of 6.5 months before onset.

Moderately to severely active disease, a Clinical Activity Score of at least 3, a NOSPECS grade of at least 4, and a duration under 3 months were present in ophthalmopathy patients. Patients with uncontrolled infections, other autoimmune diseases, pregnancy or lactation were excluded. Diagnoses relied on clinical symptoms, serum thyroxine and TRAb, thyroid ultrasound and orbital computed tomography. PBMCs were separated from 10 ml of fresh peripheral blood using Ficoll-Paque density gradient centrifugation. Total RNA was extracted with Trizol reagent, and quality was checked on an Agilent 2100 Bioanalyzer. This clonotype showed up just a few times. Its antigen target is currently unknown. No much larger clone is present one base from it, and per-base qualities are unavailable. Amplification of TCR beta CDR3 regions was carried out from RNA transcripts. The first round of RT-PCR for the TCR CDR3 was performed with the HTBI primer set and the Qiagen OneStep RT-PCR kit. Libraries were constructed in a second round of multiplex PCR, after which size selection and purification were carried out. Libraries were sequenced paired-end with 100 bp reads on an Illumina HiSeq2000. Turning to the authors' computational methods: SOAPnuke was used to process the raw data, removing reads that contained adapters or uncalled bases, had a mean Phred below 15, or lacked an exact match to the constant primer or identifier. High-quality paired reads were merged using COPE v1.2.5, and each unique nucleotide sequence was defined as a clonotype. MiTCR v1.1 was used to align clonotypes to the IMGT TRBV, TRBD and TRBJ reference segments. The analysis was restricted to V-J combinations with a frequency above 0.0001, which together covered 98% to 99.2% of the repertoires. A TCS score was defined as the ratio of F50 (clonal expansion) to E x V (chaos), with BLOSUM62-based TCRdist applied between CDR3 peptides within each V-J. Welch's t-statistics and random forest reduced fewer than 600 V-J features to roughly 13, which were used in a naive Bayes classifier (R e1071). TCRdb reanalyzed the raw reads on its own, using fastp at Q25 for trimming and MiXCR for clone calling, and kept in-frame beta chains. Each CDR3 protein gets just one entry, which takes the most common genes and DNA from the rows behind it. V and J calls and clone size were set by TCRdb, not the authors. The sample table holds about 640,000 distinct CDR3 sequences, of which roughly 20% were seen once. The biggest ten clones account for more than 30% of the sample.

The receptor was isolated from a man aged 25 to 40 with Graves' ophthalmopathy. What was sequenced was blood.

The nucleotide sequence is given as TGTGCCAGCAGCCCCGGGTTTGGACAAATTAAGAACACTGAAGCTTTCTTT. Its translation is CASSPGFGQIKNTEAFF. This receptor chain uses TRBV7-9 and TRBJ1-1; 5 matching bases give a weak D call of TRBD1. The CDR1 and CDR2 encoded by the germline V gene (reference sequence) are SEHNR and FQNEAQ. The CDR3 measures 17 amino acids from cysteine to phenylalanine. Solely the CDR3 DNA is kept, with 51 bases framed from the first base. A distance of 20 bases separates the germline ends of V and J, which lose 5 bases and 1 base respectively.